Shown below are 4 T cell receptor beta chains from a single sample sequenced in a study of T cell repertoires in cytomegalovirus infection. One entry per CDR3 protein results from TCRdb running MiXCR on the reads. The data contain approximately 70,000 distinct CDR3 sequences, 20% to 25% of them seen just once; the ten biggest clones take up 79%. Their cognate antigens are unknown. Sequenced input: PBMCs, sequenced either directly or after in vitro stimulation (not recorded which). All receptors derive from a human donor in good health (CMV status not recorded). Some clones in this sample may be carry-over from other donors' samples.

There are a few counts of this clonotype. The chain joins TRBV12-3 or TRBV12-4 to TRBJ2-1, with no clear D. Trimming left V 8 bases short and J 7 bases short, with 12 bases between. The CDR3 covers 12 residues. The CDR3 reads CASVAVDNEQFF. As DNA, the CDR3 is TGTGCCAGCGTCGCCGTCGATAATGAGCAGTTCTTC.

The J gene is TRBJ2-7, the V gene TRBV20-1; 8 nucleotides agree with TRBD1. The CDR3 loop spans 15 amino acids. Germline CDR1 reads DFQATT; CDR2 reads SNEGSKA (reference sequence). V gave up 0 bases and J gave up 3 bases; unmatched junction bases: 7. This CDR3 is CSARDPGQANYEQYF. The CDR3 bases are TGCAGTGCTAGAGATCCGGGACAGGCGAACTACGAGCAGTACTTC.

This chain connects TRBV20-1 to TRBJ2-5, with 9 nucleotides matching TRBD2. The trim removed 2 bases at V and 3 bases at J, leaving 1 base unmatched. Germline V lookup: CDR1 DFQATT, CDR2 SNEGSKA (reference sequence). This CDR3 comprises 13 residues. Here the CDR3 reads CSARSGGKETQYF. The CDR3 bases are TGCAGTGCTAGAAGCGGGGGGAAAGAGACCCAGTACTTC.

This clonotype has more than one count but fewer than ten. The CDR3 here is CASSQDIGPGNTIYF. The CDR3 DNA reads as TGCGCCAGCAGCCAAGATATCGGGCCGGGAAACACCATATATTTT. The chain recombines TRBV4-3 with TRBJ1-3, with D uncertain. The CDR3 sequence is 15 residues long. V lost 0 bases and J 4 bases, leaving 10 bases between the germline ends. Germline CDR1 and CDR2: LGHNA and YSLEER.